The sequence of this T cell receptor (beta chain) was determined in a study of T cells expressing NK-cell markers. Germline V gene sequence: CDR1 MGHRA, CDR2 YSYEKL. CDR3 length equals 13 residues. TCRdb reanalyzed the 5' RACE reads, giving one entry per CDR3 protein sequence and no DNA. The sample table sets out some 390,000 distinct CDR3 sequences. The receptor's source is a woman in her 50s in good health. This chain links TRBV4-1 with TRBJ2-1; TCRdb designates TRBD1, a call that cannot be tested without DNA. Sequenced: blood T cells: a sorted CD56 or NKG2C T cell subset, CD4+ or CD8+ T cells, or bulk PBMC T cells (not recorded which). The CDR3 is CASSQALTGVQFF.